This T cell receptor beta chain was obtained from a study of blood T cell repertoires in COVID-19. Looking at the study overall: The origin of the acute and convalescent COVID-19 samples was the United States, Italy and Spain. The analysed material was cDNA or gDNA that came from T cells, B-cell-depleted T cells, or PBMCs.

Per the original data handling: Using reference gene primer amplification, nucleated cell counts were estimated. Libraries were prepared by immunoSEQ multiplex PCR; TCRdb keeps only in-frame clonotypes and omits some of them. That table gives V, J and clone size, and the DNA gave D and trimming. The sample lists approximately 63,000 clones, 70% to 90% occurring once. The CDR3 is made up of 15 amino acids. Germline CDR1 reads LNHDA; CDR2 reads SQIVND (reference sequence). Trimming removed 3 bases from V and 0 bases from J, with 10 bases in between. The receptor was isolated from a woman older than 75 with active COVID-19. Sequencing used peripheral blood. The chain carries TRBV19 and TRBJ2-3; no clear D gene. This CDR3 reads CASSIHSPSTDTQYF. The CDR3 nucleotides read TGTGCCAGTAGTATCCACTCCCCTAGCACAGATACGCAGTATTTT.